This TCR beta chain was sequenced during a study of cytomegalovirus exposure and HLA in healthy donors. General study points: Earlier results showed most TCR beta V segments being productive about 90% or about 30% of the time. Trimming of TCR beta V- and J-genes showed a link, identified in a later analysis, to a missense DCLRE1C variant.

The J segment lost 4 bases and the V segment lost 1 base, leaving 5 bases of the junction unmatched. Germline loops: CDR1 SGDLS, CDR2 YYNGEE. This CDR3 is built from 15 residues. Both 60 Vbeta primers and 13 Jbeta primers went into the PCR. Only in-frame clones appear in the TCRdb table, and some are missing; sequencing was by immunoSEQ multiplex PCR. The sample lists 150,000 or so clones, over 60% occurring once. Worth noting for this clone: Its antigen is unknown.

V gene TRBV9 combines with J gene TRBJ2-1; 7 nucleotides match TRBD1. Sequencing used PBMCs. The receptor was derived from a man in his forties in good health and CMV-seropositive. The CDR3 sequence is CASSVQGGNYNEQFF. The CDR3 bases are TGTGCCAGCAGCGTACAAGGGGGCAATTACAATGAGCAGTTCTTC.